Sequencing of this TCR beta chain was carried out in a study of blood T cell repertoires in COVID-19. Looking at the study overall: PBMCs, B-cell-depleted T cells, or T cells were the source of the cDNA or gDNA that made up the material.

Data came from immunoSEQ multiplex PCR; TCRdb stores just in-frame clones and leaves some out. Of over 250,000 clones listed, 75% to 90% are singletons. The table lists this clone with a count of one. CDR3 size: 17 residues. V was pared by 1 base and J by 4 bases, with 11 bases of the junction left unmatched. Germline CDR1 MGHRA, CDR2 YSYEKL. Sequencing input: PBMCs or T cells enriched from blood (not recorded which). V is TRBV4-1 and J is TRBJ2-5, with 8 bases identical to TRBD2. This clonotype was sampled from a woman in her late teens or twenties who had recovered from COVID-19. CDR3 protein: CASSQVPGGGFGETQYF. CDR3 bases: TGCGCCAGCAGCCAAGTCCCGGGCGGGGGGTTTGGAGAGACCCAGTACTTC.